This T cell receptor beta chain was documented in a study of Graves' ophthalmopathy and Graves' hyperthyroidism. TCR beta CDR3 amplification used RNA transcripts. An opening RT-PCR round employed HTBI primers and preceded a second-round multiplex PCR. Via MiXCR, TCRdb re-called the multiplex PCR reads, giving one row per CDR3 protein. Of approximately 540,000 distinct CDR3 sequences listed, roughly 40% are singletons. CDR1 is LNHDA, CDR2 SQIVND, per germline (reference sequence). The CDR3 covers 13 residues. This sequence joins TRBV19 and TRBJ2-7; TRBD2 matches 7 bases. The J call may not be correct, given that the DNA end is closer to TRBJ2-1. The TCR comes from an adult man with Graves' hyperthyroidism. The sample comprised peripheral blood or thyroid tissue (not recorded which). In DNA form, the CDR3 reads TGTGCCAGTAGTATAGACAACGGGGGGGAGCAGTTCTTC. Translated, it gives CASSIDNGGEQFF.